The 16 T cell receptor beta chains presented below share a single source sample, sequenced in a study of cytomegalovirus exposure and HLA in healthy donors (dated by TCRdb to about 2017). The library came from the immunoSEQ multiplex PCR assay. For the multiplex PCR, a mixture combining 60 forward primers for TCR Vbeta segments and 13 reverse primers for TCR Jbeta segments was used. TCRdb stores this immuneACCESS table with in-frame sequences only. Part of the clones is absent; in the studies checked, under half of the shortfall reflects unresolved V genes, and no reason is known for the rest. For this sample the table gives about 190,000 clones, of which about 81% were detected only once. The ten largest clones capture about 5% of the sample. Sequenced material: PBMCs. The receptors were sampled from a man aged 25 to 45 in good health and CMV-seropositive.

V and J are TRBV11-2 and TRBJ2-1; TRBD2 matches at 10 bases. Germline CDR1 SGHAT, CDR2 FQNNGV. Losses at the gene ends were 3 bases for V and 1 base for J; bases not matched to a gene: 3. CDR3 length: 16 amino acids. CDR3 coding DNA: TGTGCCAGCAGCTTCCTTAGCGGGAGGTCCTACAATGAGCAGTTCTTC. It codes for CASSFLSGRSYNEQFF.

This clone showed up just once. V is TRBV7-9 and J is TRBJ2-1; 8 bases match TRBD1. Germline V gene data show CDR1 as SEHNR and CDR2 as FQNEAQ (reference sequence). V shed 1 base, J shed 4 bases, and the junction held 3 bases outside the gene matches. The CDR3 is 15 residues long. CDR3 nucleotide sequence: TGTGCCAGCAGCTTAGGGGGACAGGAGTACAATGAGCAGTTCTTC. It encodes CASSLGGQEYNEQFF.

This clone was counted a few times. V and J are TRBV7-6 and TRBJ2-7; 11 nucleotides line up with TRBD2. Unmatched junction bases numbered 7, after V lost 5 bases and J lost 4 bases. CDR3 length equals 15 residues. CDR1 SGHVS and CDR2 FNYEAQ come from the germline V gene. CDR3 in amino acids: CASSPGTSGKYEQYF. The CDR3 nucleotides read TGTGCCAGCAGCCCAGGGACTAGCGGCAAATACGAGCAGTACTTC.

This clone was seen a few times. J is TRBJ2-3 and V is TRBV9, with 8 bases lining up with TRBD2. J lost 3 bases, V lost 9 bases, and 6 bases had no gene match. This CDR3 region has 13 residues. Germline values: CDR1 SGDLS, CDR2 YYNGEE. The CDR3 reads CATSGGGTDTQYF. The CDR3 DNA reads TGTGCCACCTCGGGGGGGGGAACAGATACGCAGTATTTT. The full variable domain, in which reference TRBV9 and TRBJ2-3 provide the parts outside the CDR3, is DSGVTQTPKHLITATGQRVTLRCSPRSGDLSVYWYQQSLDQGLQFLIQYYNGEERAKGNILERFSAQQFPDLHSELNLSSLELGDSALYFCATSGGGTDTQYFGPGTRLTVL.

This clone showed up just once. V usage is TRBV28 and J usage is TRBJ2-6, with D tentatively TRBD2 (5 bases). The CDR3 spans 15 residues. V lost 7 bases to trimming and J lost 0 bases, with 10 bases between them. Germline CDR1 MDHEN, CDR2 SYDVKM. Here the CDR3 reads CASTEGISGANVLTF. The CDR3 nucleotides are TGTGCCAGCACCGAGGGCATCTCTGGGGCCAACGTCCTGACTTTC. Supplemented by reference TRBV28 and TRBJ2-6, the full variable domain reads DVKVTQSSRYLVKRTGEKVFLECVQDMDHENMFWYRQDPGLGLRLIYFSYDVKMKEKGDIPEGYSVSREKKERFSLILESASTNQTSMYLCASTEGISGANVLTFGAGSRLTVL.

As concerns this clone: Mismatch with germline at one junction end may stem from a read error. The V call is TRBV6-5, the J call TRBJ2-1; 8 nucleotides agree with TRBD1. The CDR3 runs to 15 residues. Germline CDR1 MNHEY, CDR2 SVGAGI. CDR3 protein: CASSPTLGQGGEEFF. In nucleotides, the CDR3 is TGTGCCAGCAGTCCTACTTTAGGACAGGGCGGTGAGGAGTTCTTC.

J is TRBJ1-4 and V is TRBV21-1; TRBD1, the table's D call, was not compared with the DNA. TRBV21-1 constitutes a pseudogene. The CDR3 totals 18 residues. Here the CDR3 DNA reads TGTGCCAGCAGCAAGGCAGGGGCAGCTACTTCAACTAATGAAAAACTGTTTTTT. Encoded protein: CASSKAGAATSTNEKLFF.

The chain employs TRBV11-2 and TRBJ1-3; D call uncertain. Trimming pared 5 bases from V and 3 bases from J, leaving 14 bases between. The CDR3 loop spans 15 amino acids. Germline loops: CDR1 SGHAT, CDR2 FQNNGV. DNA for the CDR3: TGTGCCAGCAGCAGCACCCGATCCCGTGGAAACACCATATATTTT. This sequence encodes CASSSTRSRGNTIYF.

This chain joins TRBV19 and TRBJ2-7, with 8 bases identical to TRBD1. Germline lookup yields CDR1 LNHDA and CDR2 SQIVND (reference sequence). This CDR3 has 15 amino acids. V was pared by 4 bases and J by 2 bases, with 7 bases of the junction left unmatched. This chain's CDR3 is CASSSGGQGPYEQYF. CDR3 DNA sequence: TGTGCCAGTAGTAGCGGTGGACAGGGACCCTACGAGCAGTACTTC. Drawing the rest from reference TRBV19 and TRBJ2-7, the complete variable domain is DGGITQSPKYLFRKEGQNVTLSCEQNLNHDAMYWYRQDPGQGLRLIYYSQIVNDFQKGDIAEGYSVSREKKESFPLTVTSAQKNPTAFYLCASSSGGQGPYEQYFGPGTRLTVT.

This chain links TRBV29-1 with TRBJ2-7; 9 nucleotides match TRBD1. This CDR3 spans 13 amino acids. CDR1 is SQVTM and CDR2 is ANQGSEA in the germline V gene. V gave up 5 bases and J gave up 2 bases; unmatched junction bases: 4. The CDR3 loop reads CSVSGTGPYEQYF. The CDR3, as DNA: TGCAGCGTTTCTGGGACAGGGCCCTACGAGCAGTACTTC.

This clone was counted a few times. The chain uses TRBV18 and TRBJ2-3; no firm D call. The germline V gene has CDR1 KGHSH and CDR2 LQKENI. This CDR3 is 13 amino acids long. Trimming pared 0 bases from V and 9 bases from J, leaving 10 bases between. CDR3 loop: CASSPPTQNTQYF. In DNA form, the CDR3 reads TGTGCCAGCTCACCACCAACCCAGAACACGCAGTATTTT.

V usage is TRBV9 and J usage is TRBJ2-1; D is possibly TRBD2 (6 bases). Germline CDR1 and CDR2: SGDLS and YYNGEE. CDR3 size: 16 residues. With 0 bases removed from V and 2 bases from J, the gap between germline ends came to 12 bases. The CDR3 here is CASSVGRGGPYNEQFF. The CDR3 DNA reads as TGTGCCAGCAGCGTAGGGCGGGGAGGCCCCTACAATGAGCAGTTCTTC.

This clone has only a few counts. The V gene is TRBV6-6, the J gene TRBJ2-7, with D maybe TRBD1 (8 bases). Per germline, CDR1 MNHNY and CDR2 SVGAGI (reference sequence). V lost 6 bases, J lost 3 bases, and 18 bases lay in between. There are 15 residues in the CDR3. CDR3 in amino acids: CASRDREGGGYEQYF. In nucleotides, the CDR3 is TGTGCCAGCAGGGACAGGGAGGGGGGAGGCTACGAGCAGTACTTC.

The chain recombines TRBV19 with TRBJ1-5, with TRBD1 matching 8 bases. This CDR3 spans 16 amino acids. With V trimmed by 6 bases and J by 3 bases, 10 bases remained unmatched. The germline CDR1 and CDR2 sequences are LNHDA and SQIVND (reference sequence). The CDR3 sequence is CASSLDRAYSNQPQHF. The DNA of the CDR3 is TGTGCCAGTAGCCTGGACAGGGCCTATTCCAATCAGCCCCAGCATTTT.

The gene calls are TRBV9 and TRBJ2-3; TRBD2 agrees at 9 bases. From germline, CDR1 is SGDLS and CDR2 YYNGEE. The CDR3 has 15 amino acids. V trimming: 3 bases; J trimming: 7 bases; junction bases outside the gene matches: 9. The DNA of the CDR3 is TGTGCCAGCAGCGAGTCGGGCGGGAGGGGGAATACGCAGTATTTT. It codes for CASSESGGRGNTQYF.

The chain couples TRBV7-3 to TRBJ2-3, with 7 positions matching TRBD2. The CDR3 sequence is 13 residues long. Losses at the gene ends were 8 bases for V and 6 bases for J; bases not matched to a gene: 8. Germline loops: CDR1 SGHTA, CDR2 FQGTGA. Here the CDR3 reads CASGSGAGDTQYF. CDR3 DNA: TGTGCCAGCGGAAGCGGGGCGGGGGATACGCAGTATTTT.